Presented here are 11 T cell receptor beta chains from one specimen sequenced in a study of T cell responses to AZD1222 COVID-19 vaccine. Generated by immunoSEQ multiplex PCR, the TCRdb table keeps only in-frame clones and is missing some. Counted here are some 130,000 clones, approximately 90% occurring once; the ten biggest clones make up around 9.5%. The input for sequencing was peripheral blood, taken 28 days after the second AZD1222 dose. These TCRs come from an adult who received the AZD1222 COVID-19 vaccine.

This chain connects TRBV19 to TRBJ1-2; 8 nucleotides agree with TRBD1. The CDR3 has 16 residues. Germline CDR1 is LNHDA and CDR2 is SQIVND (reference sequence). The V segment lost 4 bases and the J segment 4 bases; nucleotides outside the gene matches: 11. CDR3 DNA sequence: TGTGCCAGTAGTAACCTCCAGGGGGCGATTTTCTATGGCTACACCTTC. Translation: CASSNLQGAIFYGYTF.

The V gene is TRBV9, the J gene TRBJ2-3; D ambiguous. Trimming left V 0 bases short and J 1 base short, with 9 bases between. The CDR3 length is 15 residues. CDR1 is SGDLS, CDR2 YYNGEE, per germline. This CDR3 is CASSVGLVRTDTQYF. CDR3 coding DNA: TGTGCCAGCAGCGTAGGTCTGGTTCGCACAGATACGCAGTATTTT. Based on the CDR3 plus reference TRBV9 and TRBJ2-3, the full variable domain is DSGVTQTPKHLITATGQRVTLRCSPRSGDLSVYWYQQSLDQGLQFLIQYYNGEERAKGNILERFSAQQFPDLHSELNLSSLELGDSALYFCASSVGLVRTDTQYFGPGTRLTVL.

The CDR3, as DNA: TGTGCCGGAAGATCCTACAATGAGCAGTTCTTC. Translating gives CAGRSYNEQFF. This chain uses TRBV2 with TRBJ2-1; D remains unclear. Germline assignment: CDR1 SNHLY and CDR2 FYNNEI. The CDR3 consists of 11 residues. The V end was cut by 11 bases, the J end by 1 base, with 6 bases between.

V usage is TRBV29-1 and J usage is TRBJ2-3, with 11 bases matching TRBD2. Germline V lookup: CDR1 SQVTM, CDR2 ANQGSEA. This CDR3 is built from 15 residues. V shed 7 bases and J 3 bases; nucleotides not matched to a gene: 9. The CDR3 is CSAWPPSGRTDTQYF. CDR3 in DNA: TGCAGCGCCTGGCCGCCTAGCGGGAGGACAGATACGCAGTATTTT.

The V and J genes are TRBV27 and TRBJ1-5, with unresolved D. The CDR3 contains 14 residues. Germline lookup yields CDR1 MNHEY and CDR2 SMNVEV (reference sequence). Trimming cost V 3 bases and J 3 bases, with 9 bases left between them. As DNA, the CDR3 is TGTGCCAGCAGTTTGGGAGGAGACAATCAGCCCCAGCATTTT. It encodes CASSLGGDNQPQHF.

The chain carries TRBV10-3 and TRBJ1-1; 8 positions match TRBD1. Germline V gene sequence: CDR1 ENHRY, CDR2 SYGVKD. The CDR3 is 16 residues long. V was clipped by 3 bases and J by 0 bases; unmatched bases: 6. CDR3 sequence (DNA): TGTGCCATCAGTGACCGATCAGGGGGCATGAACACTGAAGCTTTCTTT. It is translated as CAISDRSGGMNTEAFF.

CDR3 sequence reads: CASSPRGGLINEQFF. The CDR3, as DNA: TGTGCCAGCAGTCCTCGAGGGGGTTTGATCAATGAGCAGTTCTTC. J is TRBJ2-1 and V is TRBV2, with D perhaps matching TRBD1 (6 bases). The CDR3 consists of 15 residues. V was cut by 5 bases and J by 6 bases, with 17 bases left in between. Germline V gives CDR1 SNHLY, CDR2 FYNNEI.

V gene TRBV6-5 combines with J gene TRBJ1-4; D perhaps matches TRBD1 (5 bases). CDR1 MNHEY and CDR2 SVGAGI come from the germline V gene. The CDR3 runs 14 residues. The V end lost 4 bases, the J end lost 8 bases, and 14 bases lay between the germline ends. In DNA, the CDR3 is TGTGCCAGCAGTTTATCCGGGGCCCGAGAAAAACTGTTTTTT. Its translation: CASSLSGAREKLFF.

This chain joins TRBV4-1 and TRBJ1-2; the match to TRBD1 covers 7 bases. Germline-derived CDR1 and CDR2 are MGHRA and YSYEKL. The CDR3 covers 13 residues. Trimming cost V 2 bases and J 6 bases; bases outside gene matches: 3. CDR3 protein: CASSQNTGDGYTF. The CDR3 DNA reads TGCGCCAGCAGCCAAAATACAGGGGATGGCTACACCTTC.

V is TRBV7-9 and J is TRBJ2-1, with 10 bases aligning to TRBD2. The germline V gene encodes CDR1 SEHNR and CDR2 FQNEAQ (reference sequence). With V trimmed by 5 bases and J by 1 base, 5 bases remained unmatched. This CDR3 is 16 amino acids long. CDR3 protein: CASSIGTSVSYNEQFF. CDR3 nucleotide sequence: TGTGCCAGCAGCATCGGGACTAGCGTTTCCTACAATGAGCAGTTCTTC.

The rearrangement links TRBV18 to TRBJ2-3; tentatively, D is TRBD1 (6 bases). The CDR3 has 17 amino acids. V was clipped by 3 bases and J by 1 base, with 17 bases between them. From germline, CDR1 is KGHSH and CDR2 LQKENI. In nucleotides, the CDR3 is TGTGCCAGCTCACCCGAGATCCTAGGGGGAGGCACAGATACGCAGTATTTT. Translated, it gives CASSPEILGGGTDTQYF. Full variable domain (rest looked up from reference TRBV18 and TRBJ2-3): NAGVMQNPRHLVRRRGQEARLRCSPMKGHSHVYWYRQLPEEGLKFMVYLQKENIIDESGMPKERFSAEFPKEGPSILRIQQVVRGDSAAYFCASSPEILGGGTDTQYFGPGTRLTVL.